This TCR beta chain comes out of a study of CD8+ T cells in alopecia areata. Study summary: Donors of skin were C3H/HeJ mice aged roughly 6-13 months with spontaneous alopecia, and recipients were approximately 7-11-week-old female C3H/HeJ mice.

cDNA serving as the sequencing template came from extracted, reverse transcribed RNA. TCRdb's copy holds only in-frame clones and misses some; the assay was immunoSEQ multiplex PCR. This repertoire lists about 1,300 clones without singletons; less than 40% sits in the top ten. Notes on the study in general: Resident alphabeta T cells of normal skin are also sequenced in scalp samples.

This CDR3 contains 14 residues. Trimming at V came to 5 bases and at J to 1 base, leaving 4 bases not matched to a gene. Germline V gene data show CDR1 as NNHNN and CDR2 as SYGAGS (reference sequence). This clone was detected ten times or more. Its specificity is unknown. Gene names and germline match the mouse. Read coverage stops 4 residues before the CDR3 terminus; the germline J gene supplies the remainder. Material for sequencing was lesional skin. This clonotype originated in a C3H/HeJ mouse with alopecia areata. Mouse strain MHC haplotype: H2-k. The rearrangement uses TRBV13-2 and TRBJ2-5, with 7 nucleotides matching TRBD1. The CDR3 sequence is CASGPGTDQDTQYF. The sequenced part of the CDR3 DNA is TGTGCCAGCGGACCCGGGACAGACCAAGAC.